The T cell receptor (beta chain) under discussion was sequenced for a study of blood T cells in healthy people across ages. This clonotype has only a few counts. A second PCR of roughly 7 to 11 cycles used a sample-barcoded 5' primer and a J-beta primer mix. The template-switch adaptor, which had 12 random nucleotides, put a tag on each cDNA molecule. A single record per CDR3 protein comes from TCRdb applying MiXCR to the 5' RACE reads. Here the sample spans more than 500,000 distinct CDR3 sequences, about 29% being singletons. These data are also associated with another study on T cells of mothers and their children.

This TCR was sampled from a boy younger than 10 in good health. The source material was blood.

In DNA form, the CDR3 reads TGCGCCAGCAGCCGAGGGACAGGGCGACAAGAGACCCAGTACTTC. This encodes CASSRGTGRQETQYF. The genes are TRBV4-3 and TRBJ2-5; 9 positions agree with TRBD1. This CDR3 spans 15 amino acids. The V segment lost 4 bases and the J segment 2 bases; nucleotides outside the gene matches: 5. Germline CDR1 LGHNA, CDR2 YSLEER.